Shown below are 30 T cell receptor beta chains from a single sample sequenced in a study of OX40 agonist ivuxolimab in advanced cancers. Generated by immunoSEQ multiplex PCR, the TCRdb table keeps only in-frame clones and is missing some. There are some 150,000 clones in the sample; about nine tenths occur only once, and around 1% lies in the top ten. This material consisted of CD4+ or CD8+ T cells sorted from blood, taken in a trial of the OX40 agonist ivuxolimab. Receptors originate from an adult with an advanced solid tumor such as melanoma, head and neck, liver or kidney cancer.

The CDR3 loop is CASSGYIAGGTDTQYF. The DNA of the CDR3 is TGCGCCAGCAGCGGGTACATAGCGGGGGGCACAGATACGCAGTATTTT. This rearrangement joins TRBV5-1 to TRBJ2-3, with 9 nucleotides matching TRBD2. CDR1 is SGHRS, CDR2 YFSETQ, per germline. The V gene end was trimmed by 4 bases and the J gene end by 1 base; junction bases not matched to a gene: 7. The CDR3 spans 16 residues.

The V gene is TRBV18, the J gene TRBJ1-5, with 8 bases matching TRBD1. Germline V gene lookup returns CDR1 KGHSH and CDR2 LQKENI. The CDR3 contains 15 residues. The V and J ends lost 2 bases and 2 bases, in that order; junction bases with no gene match: 2. CDR3: CASSPAGGGNQPQHF. Here the CDR3 DNA reads TGTGCCAGCTCACCAGCAGGGGGCGGCAATCAGCCCCAGCATTTT.

This clone appeared a single time. The chain links TRBV15 to TRBJ2-1, with a tentative D call TRBD1 (5 bases). V lost 0 bases and J lost 6, with 21 bases in between. There are 18 residues in the CDR3. The V gene's germline CDR1 is LNHNV and CDR2 YYDKDF (reference sequence). The CDR3 loop reads CATSRDPPGAHKGNEQFF. Here the CDR3 DNA reads TGTGCCACCAGCAGAGATCCCCCTGGGGCCCACAAGGGCAATGAGCAGTTCTTC.

This clone was recorded once. Here the CDR3 reads CASSLSGRGGETQYF. CDR3 in DNA: TGTGCCAGCAGCCTTAGCGGGAGGGGGGGAGAGACCCAGTACTTC. V and J are TRBV13 and TRBJ2-5; TRBD2 agrees at 11 bases. The V gene end was trimmed by 5 bases and the J gene end by 4 bases; junction bases not matched to a gene: 6. Germline CDR1 PRHDT, CDR2 FYEKMQ (reference sequence). This CDR3 is built from 15 residues.

This chain joins TRBV21-1 and TRBJ1-5; the DNA was not used to check the table's D call, TRBD1. TRBV21-1 is a listed pseudogene. The CDR3 totals 18 residues. DNA of the CDR3: TGTGCCAGCAGCAAAGGTCAGGGGAAGAGATATAGCAATCAGCCCCAGCATTTT. Residues: CASSKGQGKRYSNQPQHF.

This chain links TRBV7-9 with TRBJ1-1; 7 nucleotides agree with TRBD1. Germline CDR1 is SEHNR and CDR2 is FQNEAQ (reference sequence). CDR3 length equals 15 residues. The J segment lost 1 base and the V segment lost 5 bases, leaving 7 bases of the junction unmatched. Here the CDR3 reads CASSHRTGGNTEAFF. The CDR3 coding sequence is TGTGCCAGCAGCCACCGGACAGGCGGGAACACTGAAGCTTTCTTT.

The chain's CDR3 is CASSPPGGISYEQYF. The DNA of the CDR3 is TGTGCCAGCTCACCACCAGGGGGGATCTCCTACGAGCAGTACTTC. The V and J genes are TRBV18 and TRBJ2-7; the D call may be TRBD1 or TRBD2 (6 bases each). The V and J ends lost 0 bases and 0 bases respectively, with 9 bases between them. Germline V gene sequence: CDR1 KGHSH, CDR2 LQKENI. The CDR3 totals 15 residues.

The chain couples TRBV14 to TRBJ2-1; 10 nucleotides line up with TRBD2. V lost 6 bases, J lost 3 bases, and 14 bases stayed unmatched. CDR3 length equals 18 residues. Germline V gene data show CDR1 as SGHDN and CDR2 as FVKESK. The CDR3, as DNA: TGTGCCAGCAGTCACAGGCTAGCGGGGGCCCCTGGCTACAATGAGCAGTTCTTC. It codes for CASSHRLAGAPGYNEQFF.

The gene calls are TRBV5-1 and TRBJ1-1; maybe TRBD1 (6 bases). The CDR3 covers 11 residues. The V and J ends lost 4 bases and 7 bases respectively, with 8 bases between them. Germline CDR1 and CDR2: SGHRS and YFSETQ. The CDR3 reads CASSTDSEAFF. In nucleotides, the CDR3 is TGCGCCAGCAGCACGGACAGTGAAGCTTTCTTT.

V is TRBV14 and J is TRBJ2-7; D not resolved. CDR3 length equals 16 residues. Deletions cut 4 bases from V and 9 bases from J, with 25 bases between. Per the germline V gene, CDR1 is SGHDN and CDR2 is FVKESK. The CDR3 region is CASSLTSVQIPLVQYF. CDR3 bases: TGTGCCAGCAGCCTAACAAGTGTACAGATCCCCTTGGTGCAGTACTTC.

The chain uses TRBV2 and TRBJ1-1, with D unclear. The CDR3 covers 11 residues. Germline V gene sequence: CDR1 SNHLY, CDR2 FYNNEI. Between the trimmed V and J ends, which lost 3 bases and 6 bases, there was a span of 5 bases. CDR3 sequence (DNA): TGTGCCAGCAGTGAGGTTCCTGAAGCTTTCTTT. This translates into CASSEVPEAFF.

The chain carries TRBV19 and TRBJ2-1, with D possibly matching TRBD2 (6 bases). V was pared by 4 bases and J by 0 bases, with 10 bases between. There are 15 residues in the CDR3. The germline gives CDR1 LNHDA, CDR2 SQIVND (reference sequence). The CDR3 reads CASSNLANSYNEQFF. As DNA, the CDR3 is TGTGCCAGTAGTAATCTAGCGAACTCCTACAATGAGCAGTTCTTC.

V is TRBV2 and J is TRBJ2-3; 7 bases align to TRBD2. The CDR3 totals 14 residues. Germline V gene data show CDR1 as SNHLY and CDR2 as FYNNEI. Trimming took 8 bases from V and 1 from J; bases not matched to a gene: 6. The CDR3 nucleotides read TGTGCCAGCGGGAGGGGCACCCGCACAGATACGCAGTATTTT. Protein product: CASGRGTRTDTQYF. Together with reference TRBV2 and TRBJ2-3, the CDR3 gives the full variable domain: EPEVTQTPSHQVTQMGQEVILRCVPISNHLYFYWYRQILGQKVEFLVSFYNNEISEKSEIFDDQFSVERPDGSNFTLKIRSTKLEDSAMYFCASGRGTRTDTQYFGPGTRLTVL.

This chain links TRBV6-6 with TRBJ1-1; D is possibly TRBD1 (6 bases). Trimming cost V 7 bases and J 4 bases, with 22 bases left between them. CDR1 MNHNY and CDR2 SVGAGI come from the germline V gene (reference sequence). The CDR3 is 16 residues long. The CDR3 DNA reads TGTGCCAGCAACACCCCGGGGGCTGGTATGACCACTGAAGCTTTCTTT. This translates into CASNTPGAGMTTEAFF.

This chain joins TRBV5-6 and TRBJ2-7, with D perhaps TRBD1 (6 bases). The germline V gene encodes CDR1 SGHDT and CDR2 YYEEEE. V shed 5 bases and J shed 2 bases, with 11 bases lying between them. The CDR3 spans 13 residues. CDR3 nucleotide sequence: TGTGCCAGCAGGGAACAGGGAACCTACGAGCAGTACTTC. Its protein product is CASREQGTYEQYF.

V is TRBV27 and J is TRBJ1-6; 7 bases are a match to TRBD1. V shed 0 bases and J 7 bases; nucleotides not matched to a gene: 3. The germline gives CDR1 MNHEY, CDR2 SMNVEV (reference sequence). CDR3 length: 15 residues. CDR3 in amino acids: CASSLSGTDNSPLHF. The CDR3 coding sequence is TGTGCCAGCAGTTTATCGGGGACAGACAATTCACCCCTCCACTTT.

This clone was seen only a few times. The V call is TRBV9, the J call TRBJ2-2; 10 bases are shared with TRBD2. Trimming removed 3 bases from V and 7 bases from J; junction bases left unmatched: 9. Germline assignment: CDR1 SGDLS and CDR2 YYNGEE. CDR3 length: 16 amino acids. CDR3 protein: CASSAKREGRDGELFF. The CDR3 nucleotides read TGTGCCAGCAGCGCTAAGCGGGAGGGCCGTGACGGGGAGCTGTTTTTT.

This clone occurred once. V is TRBV5-6 and J is TRBJ2-1; 13 bases align to TRBD2. The ends lost 2 bases at V and 1 base at J; junction bases unmatched: 6. CDR3 size: 18 residues. Per germline, CDR1 SGHDT and CDR2 YYEEEE. CDR3 bases: TGTGCCAGCAGCTTAGGACTAGCGGGAGAAGTTTCCTACAATGAGCAGTTCTTC. It translates to CASSLGLAGEVSYNEQFF.

Regarding this clone: At one end the junction does not follow the germline gene, possibly because of a read error. Different DNA sequences within this sample yield the same CDR3. The chain employs TRBV30 and TRBJ2-7, with a possible D match to TRBD2 (6 bases). Germline CDR1 and CDR2: GTSNPN and SVGIG (reference sequence). The CDR3 loop spans 13 amino acids. The CDR3 reads CAWSGGGASEQYF. CDR3 in DNA: TGTGCCTGGAGTGGTGGCGGGGCCTCCGAGCAGTACTTT.

V usage is TRBV21-1 and J usage is TRBJ1-2. TRBV21-1 has pseudogene status. The CDR3 contains 14 residues. The chain's CDR3 is CASSKDEPPYGYTF. Written as DNA, the CDR3 is TGTGCCAGCAGCAAAGACGAGCCCCCCTATGGCTACACCTTC.

CDR3 amino acids: CASSSSTGGQHEQYF. In DNA, the CDR3 is TGCGCCAGCAGCTCCTCGACAGGGGGCCAGCACGAGCAGTACTTC. The chain recombines TRBV5-1 with TRBJ2-7; 10 bases fit TRBD1. From germline, CDR1 is SGHRS and CDR2 YFSETQ. The CDR3 totals 15 residues. After removal of 3 bases from V and 5 bases from J, the junction contained 8 bases not matched to a gene.

The sample holds one count of this clone. The V call is TRBV4-3, the J call TRBJ2-7, with 7 bases aligning to TRBD2. CDR1 and CDR2 (germline): LGHNA, YSLEER. V shed 0 bases, J shed 4 bases, and the junction held 3 bases outside the gene matches. The CDR3 loop spans 14 amino acids. The DNA for the CDR3 is TGCGCCAGCAGCCAAGACGGGAGGAGATACGAGCAGTACTTC. This codes for CASSQDGRRYEQYF.

This chain uses TRBV5-4 with TRBJ2-7; D is unclear. V was pared by 0 bases and J by 5 bases, with 12 bases between. The CDR3 sequence is 14 residues long. Germline V lookup: CDR1 SGHNT, CDR2 YYREEE (reference sequence). The chain's CDR3 is CASSLDPGWDEQYF. Written as DNA, the CDR3 is TGTGCCAGCAGCTTGGATCCAGGCTGGGACGAGCAGTACTTC.

V usage is TRBV6-6 and J usage is TRBJ2-4, with 10 positions matching TRBD1. Germline CDR1 reads MNHNY; CDR2 reads SVGAGI (reference sequence). The CDR3 is 15 residues long. Trimming took 6 bases from V and 5 from J; bases not matched to a gene: 7. In DNA, the CDR3 is TGTGCCAGCAGCCGGGACAGGGGATATCAAAACATTCAGTACTTC. Translated, it gives CASSRDRGYQNIQYF.

The genes are TRBV6-1 and TRBJ1-5; no definite D call. Trimming took 1 base from V and 1 from J, leaving 5 bases between them. Germline V lookup: CDR1 MNHNS, CDR2 SASEGT. The CDR3 spans 14 residues. In DNA, the CDR3 is TGTGCCAGCAGTGAAGGGACCAGCAATCAGCCCCAGCATTTT. This sequence encodes CASSEGTSNQPQHF.

This sequence joins TRBV7-2 and TRBJ2-1; 8 nucleotides line up with TRBD2. The germline gives CDR1 SGHTA, CDR2 FQGNSA. The J segment lost 4 bases and the V segment lost 3 bases, leaving 5 bases of the junction unmatched. The CDR3 has 15 amino acids. CDR3 region: CASSFTGGGYNEQFF. The CDR3 DNA is TGTGCCAGCAGCTTTACGGGAGGGGGTTACAATGAGCAGTTCTTC.

The chain couples TRBV28 to TRBJ2-7, with D uncertain. V lost 4 bases and J 0 bases, leaving 16 bases between the germline ends. Per the germline V gene, CDR1 is MDHEN and CDR2 is SYDVKM. The CDR3 is 16 residues long. CDR3 region: CASSSLFPGGSYEQYF. Written as DNA, the CDR3 is TGTGCCAGCAGTTCACTATTTCCCGGTGGCTCCTACGAGCAGTACTTC.

V is TRBV28 and J is TRBJ1-2; D is unresolved. Trimming took off 0 bases at V and 8 bases at J, with 4 bases between the two ends. The CDR3 sequence is 11 residues long. Germline V lookup: CDR1 MDHEN, CDR2 SYDVKM. The CDR3 coding sequence is TGTGCCAGCAGTTTATGGGGCGGCTACACCTTC. Protein sequence: CASSLWGGYTF.

The chain couples TRBV29-1 to TRBJ2-7; 12 bases line up with TRBD1. The V and J ends lost 2 bases and 5 bases, in that order; junction bases with no gene match: 4. The CDR3 consists of 14 residues. Germline V gene data show CDR1 as SQVTM and CDR2 as ANQGSEA. The CDR3 reads CSVEKGTGGHEQYF. As DNA, the CDR3 is TGCAGCGTTGAAAAGGGGACAGGGGGCCACGAGCAGTACTTC.

The gene calls are TRBV2 and TRBJ1-1, with D possibly TRBD1 on 5 matching bases. Per the germline V gene, CDR1 is SNHLY and CDR2 is FYNNEI. With 2 bases removed from V and 2 bases from J, the gap between germline ends came to 12 bases. This CDR3 spans 15 amino acids. The CDR3 nucleotides read TGTGCCAGCAGTGAACCCCTGACAGTTAACACTGAAGCTTTCTTT. Protein product: CASSEPLTVNTEAFF.